What follows describes a single T cell receptor beta chain. Its antigen remains unknown. The method was immunoSEQ multiplex PCR; TCRdb's version includes in-frame clones alone and lacks a portion of them. The table has tens of thousands of clones, approximately 83% seen once; the top ten hold over 4.5%. The data derive from a study of OX40 agonist ivuxolimab in advanced cancers. Overall study: Checkpoint inhibitors had been given previously to approximately 40% of patients. One hepatocellular carcinoma and a couple of cutaneous melanoma patients partially responded.

Blood was sampled at baseline, cycle 4 day 1, and cycle 7 day 1. Findings of the study overall: More expanded clones were seen, on average, in CD8+ T cells than in CD4+.

The CDR3 has 15 residues. Germline loops: CDR1 LNHDA, CDR2 SQIVND (reference sequence). The V end was cut by 4 bases, the J end by 4 bases, with 14 bases between. The sample was CD4+ or CD8+ T cells sorted from blood, taken in a trial of the OX40 agonist ivuxolimab. This receptor was taken from an adult with an advanced solid tumor such as melanoma, head and neck, liver or kidney cancer. This chain joins TRBV19 and TRBJ1-3; possible D gene TRBD1, 6 bases. This CDR3 reads CASSTGTGYGNTIYF. The CDR3 nucleotides read TGTGCCAGTAGTACCGGAACAGGGTACGGAAACACCATATATTTT. The entire variable domain, with the rest obtained from reference TRBV19 and TRBJ1-3, is as follows: DGGITQSPKYLFRKEGQNVTLSCEQNLNHDAMYWYRQDPGQGLRLIYYSQIVNDFQKGDIAEGYSVSREKKESFPLTVTSAQKNPTAFYLCASSTGTGYGNTIYFGEGSWLTVV.